The 11 T cell receptor beta chains below all came from one sample that was sequenced in a study of shared T cell receptors in the human thymus. Repertoires were generated with immunoSEQ multiplex PCR, while TCRdb's copy carries only in-frame clones and drops some. The sample includes more than 550,000 clones, approximately 83% of them seen just once. These data are also associated with another study on human thymus T cells.

The source material was thymocytes. These receptors originate from a girl less than two years old with a congenital heart defect.

This chain joins TRBV28 and TRBJ2-7, with TRBD1 matching 11 bases. V trimming: 4 bases; J trimming: 2 bases; junction bases outside the gene matches: 16. Germline values: CDR1 MDHEN, CDR2 SYDVKM. This CDR3 is 19 amino acids long. The CDR3 sequence is CASSSPTTTWDRGTYEQYF. DNA for the CDR3: TGTGCCAGCAGTTCCCCAACTACTACGTGGGACAGGGGGACCTACGAGCAGTACTTC.

The chain links TRBV6-5 to TRBJ1-4, with 11 bases lining up with TRBD1. The trim removed 0 bases at V and 8 bases at J, leaving 5 bases unmatched. Germline loops: CDR1 MNHEY, CDR2 SVGAGI. The CDR3 spans 16 residues. CDR3 loop: CASSYSWDRGNEKLFF. The DNA of the CDR3 is TGTGCCAGCAGTTACTCCTGGGACAGGGGGAACGAAAAACTGTTTTTT.

The rearrangement joins TRBV6-5 to TRBJ2-1, with TRBD1 matching 8 bases. V lost 5 bases, J lost 3 bases, and 6 bases stayed unmatched. CDR1 and CDR2 (germline): MNHEY, SVGAGI. The CDR3 has 15 amino acids. Here the CDR3 DNA reads TGTGCCAGCAGTCGAAAAGACAGGGGCTACAATGAGCAGTTCTTC. Protein: CASSRKDRGYNEQFF.

This clone was detected only once. This chain connects TRBV29-1 to TRBJ1-2; D gene unclear. This CDR3 is built from 12 residues. Germline assignment: CDR1 SQVTM and CDR2 ANQGSEA. Trimming removed 2 bases from V and 2 bases from J, with 6 bases in between. The CDR3 region has the DNA TGCAGCGTTGAATCCAGAAACTATGGCTACACCTTC. Residues: CSVESRNYGYTF.

This clone was counted a single time. The chain employs TRBV5-6 and TRBJ1-2; the match to TRBD1 covers 8 bases. V lost 2 bases to trimming and J lost 8 bases; unmatched junction nucleotides: 8. This CDR3 has 14 residues. CDR1 and CDR2 from the germline V gene are SGHDT and YYEEEE. The CDR3 DNA reads TGTGCCAGCAGCTTTCGGACAGGGTTGAAGGGCTACACCTTC. Its translation: CASSFRTGLKGYTF.

The chain recombines TRBV5-6 with TRBJ1-5; D call uncertain. The CDR3 covers 15 residues. Trimming cost V 4 bases and J 4 bases, with 15 bases left between them. Germline CDR1 SGHDT, CDR2 YYEEEE. Written as DNA, the CDR3 is TGTGCCAGCAGCCCCATGGGCCAGTCAAATCAGCCCCAGCATTTT. Its translation is CASSPMGQSNQPQHF. Together with reference TRBV5-6 and TRBJ1-5, the CDR3 gives the full variable domain: DAGVTQSPTHLIKTRGQQVTLRCSPKSGHDTVSWYQQALGQGPQFIFQYYEEEERQRGNFPDRFSGHQFPNYSSELNVNALLLGDSALYLCASSPMGQSNQPQHFGDGTRLSIL.

The chain recombines TRBV5-1 with TRBJ2-1; 8 bases fit TRBD2. The J segment lost 0 bases and the V segment lost 4 bases, leaving 18 bases of the junction unmatched. The CDR3 consists of 20 residues. Germline V gene data show CDR1 as SGHRS and CDR2 as YFSETQ. As DNA, the CDR3 is TGCGCCAGCAGCCCCCCGCATGGGCGGGGGGCCCTAAGCTCCTACAATGAGCAGTTCTTC. It translates to CASSPPHGRGALSSYNEQFF. Full variable domain (outside the CDR3, taken from reference TRBV5-1 and TRBJ2-1): KAGVTQTPRYLIKTRGQQVTLSCSPISGHRSVSWYQQTPGQGLQFLFEYFSETQRNKGNFPGRFSGRQFSNSRSEMNVSTLELGDSALYLCASSPPHGRGALSSYNEQFFGPGTRLTVL.

This clone was seen a single time. The chain has TRBV29-1 and TRBJ2-2, with 12 bases lining up with TRBD2. From germline, CDR1 is SQVTM and CDR2 ANQGSEA. V trimming: 0 bases; J trimming: 2 bases; junction bases outside the gene matches: 7. The CDR3 covers 18 residues. This chain's CDR3 is CSVEDLAGGPGNTGELFF. As DNA, the CDR3 is TGCAGCGTTGAAGATCTAGCGGGGGGGCCGGGTAACACCGGGGAGCTGTTTTTT.

This clone came up a few times. The rearrangement links TRBV5-1 to TRBJ2-2; D gene ambiguous. From germline, CDR1 is SGHRS and CDR2 YFSETQ. V was shortened by 5 bases and J by 2 bases, with 13 bases between the two germline ends. The CDR3 extends over 15 amino acids. DNA of the CDR3: TGCGCCAGCAGTTCCCAAGGAGCTAACACCGGGGAGCTGTTTTTT. This codes for CASSSQGANTGELFF.

CDR3: CASSLYASGGAREQYF. The CDR3 region has the DNA TGCGCCAGCAGCTTATATGCTAGCGGGGGGGCCCGGGAGCAGTACTTC. The V gene is TRBV5-1, the J gene TRBJ2-7; 12 positions match TRBD2. Per germline, CDR1 SGHRS and CDR2 YFSETQ. V lost 2 bases to trimming and J lost 7 bases; unmatched junction nucleotides: 10. CDR3 length: 16 residues.

This chain joins TRBV4-1 and TRBJ1-3, with 7 nucleotides matching TRBD1. The CDR3 length is 18 residues. The germline CDR1 and CDR2 sequences are MGHRA and YSYEKL. Trimming took 6 bases from V and 0 from J; bases not matched to a gene: 14. The CDR3 sequence: CASSQGGRGVSSGNTIYF. In DNA, the CDR3 is TGCGCCAGCAGTCAGGGGGGCCGCGGAGTGTCCTCTGGAAACACCATATATTTT.